This TCR beta chain was identified in a study of shared clonotypes between healthy human individuals. Profiling relied on immunoSEQ multiplex PCR, and the TCRdb table lists in-frame clones only, not all of them. Of roughly 660,000 clones in the sample, about nine tenths were seen once. This CDR3 contains 15 residues. Looked up from germline, CDR1 is LNHDA and CDR2 is SQIVND (reference sequence). V lost 3 bases to trimming and J lost 3 bases, with 14 bases between them. The sequencing input was memory CD8+ T cells from PBMCs. As to subset: CD45RO+ cells pooled with CCR7-negative TemRA cells. This receptor was obtained from a man aged 18 to 30 in good health. Some clones in this sample may be carry-over from other donors' samples. This sequence joins TRBV19 and TRBJ2-5; TRBD1 might be the D (6 bases). The DNA for the CDR3 is TGTGCCAGTAGTATGGGGGCCCGGACAGAAGAGACCCAGTACTTC. This gives the protein CASSMGARTEETQYF.